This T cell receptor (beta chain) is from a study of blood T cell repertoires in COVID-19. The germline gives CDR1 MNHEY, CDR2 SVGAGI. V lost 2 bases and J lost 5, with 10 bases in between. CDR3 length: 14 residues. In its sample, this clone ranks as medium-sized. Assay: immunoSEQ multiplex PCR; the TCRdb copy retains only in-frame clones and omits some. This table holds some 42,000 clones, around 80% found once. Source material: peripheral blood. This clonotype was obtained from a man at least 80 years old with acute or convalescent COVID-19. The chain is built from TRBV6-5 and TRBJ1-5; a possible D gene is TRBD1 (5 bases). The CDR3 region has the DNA TGTGCCAGCAGTTACGGGCAGGGCTATCAGCCCCAGCATTTT. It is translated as CASSYGQGYQPQHF.